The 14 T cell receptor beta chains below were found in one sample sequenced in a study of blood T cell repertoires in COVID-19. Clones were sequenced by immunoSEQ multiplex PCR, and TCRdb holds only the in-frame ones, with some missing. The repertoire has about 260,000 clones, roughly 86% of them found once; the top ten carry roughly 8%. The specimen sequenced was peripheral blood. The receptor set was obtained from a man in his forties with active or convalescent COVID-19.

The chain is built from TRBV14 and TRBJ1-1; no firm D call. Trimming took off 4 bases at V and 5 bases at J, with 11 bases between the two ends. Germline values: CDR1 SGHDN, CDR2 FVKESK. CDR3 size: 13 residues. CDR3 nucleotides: TGTGCCAGCAGCCGAGTTGAGGAGACTGAAGCTTTCTTT. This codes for CASSRVEETEAFF.

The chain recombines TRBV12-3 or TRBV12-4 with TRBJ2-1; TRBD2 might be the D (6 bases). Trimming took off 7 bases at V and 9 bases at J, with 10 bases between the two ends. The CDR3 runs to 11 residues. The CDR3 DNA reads TGTGCCAGCAAAGATAGCGGTGAGCAGTTCTTC. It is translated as CASKDSGEQFF.

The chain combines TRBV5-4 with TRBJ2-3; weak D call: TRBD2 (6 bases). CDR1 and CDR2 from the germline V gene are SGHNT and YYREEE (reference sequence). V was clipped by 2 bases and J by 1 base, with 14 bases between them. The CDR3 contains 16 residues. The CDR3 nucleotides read TGTGCCAGCAGCTTAGGAGGGGACGATGGCACAGATACGCAGTATTTT. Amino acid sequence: CASSLGGDDGTDTQYF.

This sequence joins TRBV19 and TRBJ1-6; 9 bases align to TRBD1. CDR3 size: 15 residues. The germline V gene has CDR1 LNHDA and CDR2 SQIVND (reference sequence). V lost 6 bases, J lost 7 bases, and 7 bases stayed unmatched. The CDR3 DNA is TGTGCCAGTAGAGTGTCAGGACAGGGGAATTCACCCCTCCACTTT. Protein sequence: CASRVSGQGNSPLHF.

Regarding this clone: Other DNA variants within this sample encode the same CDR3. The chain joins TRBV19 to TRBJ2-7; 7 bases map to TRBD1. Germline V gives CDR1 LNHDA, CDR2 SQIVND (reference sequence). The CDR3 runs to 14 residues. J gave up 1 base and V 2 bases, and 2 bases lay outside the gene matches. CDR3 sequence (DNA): TGTGCCAGTAGTATACCGGGACAGTCCTACGAGCAGTACTTC. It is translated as CASSIPGQSYEQYF. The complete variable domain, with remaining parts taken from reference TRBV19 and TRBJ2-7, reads DGGITQSPKYLFRKEGQNVTLSCEQNLNHDAMYWYRQDPGQGLRLIYYSQIVNDFQKGDIAEGYSVSREKKESFPLTVTSAQKNPTAFYLCASSIPGQSYEQYFGPGTRLTVT.

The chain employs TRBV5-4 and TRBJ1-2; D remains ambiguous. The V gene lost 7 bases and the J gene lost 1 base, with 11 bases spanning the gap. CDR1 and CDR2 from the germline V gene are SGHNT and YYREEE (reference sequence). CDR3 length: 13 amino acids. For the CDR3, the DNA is TGTGCCAGCGGGCTATCAGTTAACTATGGCTACACCTTC. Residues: CASGLSVNYGYTF.

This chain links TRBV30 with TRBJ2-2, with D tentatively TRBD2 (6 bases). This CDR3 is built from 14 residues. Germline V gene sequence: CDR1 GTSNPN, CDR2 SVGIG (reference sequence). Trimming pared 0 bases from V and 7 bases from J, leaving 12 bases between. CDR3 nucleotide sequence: TGTGCCTGGAGTGTACGCCTAGCGAGCGGGGAGCTGTTTTTT. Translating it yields CAWSVRLASGELFF.

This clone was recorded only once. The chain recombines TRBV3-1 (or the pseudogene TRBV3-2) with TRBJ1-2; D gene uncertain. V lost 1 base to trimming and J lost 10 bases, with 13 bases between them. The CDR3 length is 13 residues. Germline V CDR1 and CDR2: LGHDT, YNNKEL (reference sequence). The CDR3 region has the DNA TGTGCCAGCAGCCAAGGATTCTCTGCGGCCTACACCTTC. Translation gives CASSQGFSAAYTF.

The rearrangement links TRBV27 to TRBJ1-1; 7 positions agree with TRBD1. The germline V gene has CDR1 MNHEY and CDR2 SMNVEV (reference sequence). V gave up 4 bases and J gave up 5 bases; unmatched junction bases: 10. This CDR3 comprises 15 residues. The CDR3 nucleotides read TGTGCCAGCAGTTCCTTCGGGAAGGGGGCAACTGAAGCTTTCTTT. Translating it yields CASSSFGKGATEAFF.

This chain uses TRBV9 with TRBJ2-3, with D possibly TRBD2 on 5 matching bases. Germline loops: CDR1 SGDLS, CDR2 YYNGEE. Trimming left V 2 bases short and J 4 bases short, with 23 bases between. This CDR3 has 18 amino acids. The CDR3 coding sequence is TGTGCCAGCAGCGTGCGAGAGGGCGGCCCCACGGACCCAGATACGCAGTATTTT. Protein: CASSVREGGPTDPDTQYF. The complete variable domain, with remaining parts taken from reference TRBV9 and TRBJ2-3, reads DSGVTQTPKHLITATGQRVTLRCSPRSGDLSVYWYQQSLDQGLQFLIQYYNGEERAKGNILERFSAQQFPDLHSELNLSSLELGDSALYFCASSVREGGPTDPDTQYFGPGTRLTVL.

The CDR3 is CASSSVSSGRAVEQYF. CDR3 in DNA: TGTGCCAGCAGTTCCGTCTCTAGCGGGAGGGCCGTCGAGCAGTACTTC. The chain joins TRBV6-9 to TRBJ2-7; the match to TRBD2 covers 12 bases. CDR3 length: 16 residues. Germline CDR1 is MNHGY and CDR2 is SVAAGI. Trimming cost V 4 bases and J 6 bases; bases outside gene matches: 10.

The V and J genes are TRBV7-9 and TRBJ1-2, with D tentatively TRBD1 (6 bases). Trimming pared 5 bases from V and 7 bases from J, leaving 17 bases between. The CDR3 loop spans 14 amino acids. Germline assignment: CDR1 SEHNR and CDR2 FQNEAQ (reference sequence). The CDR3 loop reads CASSPDQDSSGYTF. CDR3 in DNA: TGTGCCAGCAGCCCAGACCAGGACAGCTCTGGCTACACCTTC.

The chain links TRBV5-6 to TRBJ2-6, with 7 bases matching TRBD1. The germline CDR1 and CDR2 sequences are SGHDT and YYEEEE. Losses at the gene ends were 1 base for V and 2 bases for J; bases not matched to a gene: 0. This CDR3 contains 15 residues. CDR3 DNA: TGTGCCAGCAGCTTGCAGGGGGCTGGGGCCAACGTCCTGACTTTC. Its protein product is CASSLQGAGANVLTF.

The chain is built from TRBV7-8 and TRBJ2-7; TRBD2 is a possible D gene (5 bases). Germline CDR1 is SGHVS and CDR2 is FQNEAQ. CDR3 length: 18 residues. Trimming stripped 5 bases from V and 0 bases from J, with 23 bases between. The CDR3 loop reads CASSPSRARLATSYEQYF. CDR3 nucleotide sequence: TGTGCCAGCAGCCCCTCCCGCGCTAGGCTAGCCACCTCCTACGAGCAGTACTTC.